This TCR beta chain was retrieved from a study of cytomegalovirus exposure and HLA in healthy donors (dated by TCRdb to 2017 to 2019). Regarding the research as a whole: In an earlier analysis of 450 to 750 of the donors, around 290 Gb of sequence data and approximately 120 million unique TCR beta sequences from 180 million or so T cells were reported. An early release that covered about 600 HLA-typed donors contained about 300 gigabases of sequencing data and 80 million or so unique TCR sequences. Among the roughly 400 genotyped donors, around 81% belonged to the genetic ancestry cluster associated with self-reported Caucasian donors. The study aimed to test whether signatures of past pathogen exposure could be identified by cataloging public T cell receptors. The T cell repertoires of some 700 subjects were profiled by immunosequencing and related to cytomegalovirus serostatus. Along with the roughly 670-subject first cohort, a separate validation cohort of over a hundred different subjects was used. To predict cytomegalovirus infection status, the study combined high-throughput TCR immunosequencing, statistical association of individual TCRs with disease status, and machine learning. In a later analysis, previously published TCR beta repertoires from more than 500 donors were re-analyzed and high-resolution HLA genotyping was added so that TCR occurrence patterns could be studied. In the later analysis, no new phenotypic data were used to find candidate immune exposures; instead, reliance was placed on TCR beta sequences and their occurrence across donors. An earlier analysis of 450 to 750 of the donors used high-throughput TCR beta sequencing to judge whether each TCR beta V gene segment behaved as functional or pseudogenic. Alongside the repertoire data, information on donor age, sex, ethnicity and CMV serostatus was compiled. In a later genetic analysis, genome-wide SNP genotypes for about 65% of the 666 donors were used, and that subset was treated as a discovery cohort. All discovery cohort repertoires had been generated on a single sequencing platform. HLA typing covered class I and class II loci at four-digit resolution. The number of donors typed differed by locus, with roughly 629-640 for A, B, C, DRB1 and DQB1, 522 for DQA1, over 600 for DPA1, and some 470 for DPB1. Because of strong linkage in the cohort, roughly five DR-DQ haplotypes were treated as single units for association and clustering. Among 300 to 500 genotyped donors of the cohort, an average of about 240,000 unique TCR beta nucleotide sequences was sequenced per donor, of which roughly 17% were non-productive. Results the study describes overall, beyond this receptor: In a later analysis, some 18,000 TCR beta sequences were associated with specific HLA alleles at a false discovery rate of 0.05. Roughly uniform sequencing depth across donors was assumed in presence/absence analyses, although this assumption may not hold. Because counts were too low, about 15 rarely observed V segments, including chromosome 9 orphons, were left out of the earlier analysis of roughly 600 of the donors. Across donors, most TCR sequences were observed very rarely, whereas some public TCRs were present in many individuals. An association between a missense DCLRE1C variant and V-gene and J-gene trimming of TCR beta chains was found in a later genetic analysis and replicated in an independent cohort. According to a later analysis, most CMV-associated TCR beta chains appeared to be HLA-restricted, and the HLA associations seemed to be driven largely by CMV exposure. In an earlier analysis of around 500 of the donors, most TCR beta V segments appeared in productive rearrangements about 90% or about 30% of the time, broadly matching IMGT annotations. A further reported finding was that TCR beta sequences accurately predicted the HLA-A and HLA-B alleles for most subjects in the first cohort. Immune exposure information for the cohort was limited to CMV serostatus. Some IMGT-functional V segments, including TRBV6-2 and TRBV6-3, could not be told apart with the 87-base-pair reads, so those segments were excluded. A total of roughly 160 TCR beta chains were listed by the study as associated with cytomegalovirus. A later analysis reported that several top co-occurrence clusters appeared linked to parvovirus B19, influenza, CMV and Epstein-Barr virus. A later analysis found that TCR association rates varied across HLA loci, with DRB1 alleles showing the most associated TCRs and HLA-C alleles the fewest. According to the authors, the approach could potentially be generalized to other disease states and immunological phenotypes. When HLA alleles, especially DR and DQ, strongly co-occurred, TCR associations were difficult to assign to individual alleles. A cluster of highly shared sequence variants was judged likely to represent a technical artifact of the sequencing pipeline. According to a later genetic analysis, donors in an Asian-associated ancestry cluster had fewer N-insertions in productive TCRs than the roughly 670-donor mean. In vitro tests confirmed that a few of the cytomegalovirus-associated TCR beta chains recognize cytomegalovirus antigens. Linkage disequilibrium might explain the correlated functional status among segregating V segments, but an unknown experimental factor could not be ruled out. In both the original and validation cohorts, the classifier was reported to diagnose cytomegalovirus status with high specificity and sensitivity. In a later analysis, HLA-associated TCR beta chains were found to be more clonally expanded and to have lower generation probabilities than equally common non-associated chains. HLA typing was unavailable for some donors at each locus, so association tests used only the typed subset. In this cohort, only TCR beta chains were sequenced, and detectable features were limited by the absence of alpha or paired-chain data.

V is pared back by 3 bases and J by 4 bases, with 16 bases lying between the germline termini. The CDR3, from cysteine to phenylalanine, totals 15 residues. The CDR3 DNA has 45 bases and is translated from base 1. For CDR1 and CDR2, the germline V gene lists SGDLS and YYNGEE. The cohort was made up of roughly 670 healthy bone marrow donors. All cohort members were sampled while nominally healthy, although unrecorded immune exposures were likely present. The donor tested CMV seronegative, placing the donor among the 350 or so seronegative members of the cohort. Each donor provided a peripheral blood sample, and peripheral blood mononuclear cells were used for TCR beta sequencing. The Qiagen DNeasy Blood Extraction Kit was used to extract genomic DNA from the blood cell samples. The library was produced with the immunoSEQ multiplex PCR assay. For the multiplex PCR, a mixture combining 60 forward primers for TCR Vbeta segments and 13 reverse primers for TCR Jbeta segments was used. The CDR3 region of rearranged TCR beta genes was amplified from genomic DNA with a multiplex PCR assay. The amplified TCR beta libraries were sequenced on the Illumina HiSeq System as 87-base-pair reads. The original methods were these. A later analysis tallied some 79 million unique TCR beta chains across the 700 or so repertoires, and about 12 million of those chains were shared by two or more donors. To remove PCR and sequencing errors, raw reads were error-corrected and collapsed into unique sequences using a nearest-neighbor algorithm that merged closely related sequences. To assign V, D and J gene segments, CDR3 sequences were aligned to IMGT reference sequences. For a sequence to be retained, a match of at least six nucleotides was required to both a V gene segment and a J gene segment. Rearrangements were called productive when the CDR3 lacked stop codons and stayed in frame with V and J; all others were non-productive. Following IMGT convention, CDR3 was defined as the stretch from the second conserved V-encoded cysteine to the conserved J-encoded phenylalanine. In an earlier analysis of around 540 of the donors, sequences lacking an unambiguous match to a single V gene segment were excluded. In an earlier analysis of 587 of the donors, V segments were called functional above 56.7% productive rearrangements and were called segregating when the between-donor standard deviation exceeded 5%. A statistical classification framework was developed to diagnose cytomegalovirus status using the catalog of TCR beta chain sequences. In a later analysis, TCR nucleotide sequences were compared against IMGT/GENE-DB human TR gene sequences so that V and J genes could be assigned. A later analysis assigned CDR3 sequences and most-parsimonious VDJ recombination scenarios with the TCRdist pipeline. A later analysis defined each TCR beta chain by its CDR3 amino acid sequence plus V-gene family, and excluded reads lacking a unique V-gene family. As a way to deal with suspected cross-contamination and a sequencing artifact, a later analysis dropped 450 to 600 nucleotide sequences that were highly shared and had low generation probability. In a later analysis, a clonal expansion index was calculated for each public chain from normalized within-repertoire ranks of inferred template counts. In a later analysis, generation probabilities were computed with a VDJ recombination model fitted to out-of-frame rearrangements, and the resulting probabilities were checked against IGoR. Hypergeometric tests were used in a later analysis to score TCR-TCR, TCR-HLA and TCR-CMV co-occurrence, with a repertoire-size bias correction applied to the TCR pairs. False discovery rates were estimated in a later analysis by permuting HLA or CMV assignments 20 times. A later analysis grouped co-occurring TCRs with DBSCAN, adding TCRdist sequence similarity when clustering within HLA-allele-positive subsets. Repertoires with fewer than 30,000 or more than 120,000 public chains were left out of co-occurrence clustering, as were four to six repertoires with anomalous nucleotide sharing. TCRdb took over this immuneACCESS table, retaining in-frame rearrangements with V and J assigned. Such tables are incomplete; in checked studies, under half of the missing clones stem from an unresolved V gene, and the remainder is unexplained. That table furnishes V, J and clone size, whereas the DNA furnished D and trimming. The record for this sample contains 85,000 to 110,000 clones. The ten largest clones capture 3.5% of the sample.

Concerning this clone itself: It lacks a known antigen.

The rearranged chain carries TRBV9 and TRBJ1-2; D gene: possibly TRBD1, on 6 matching bases. Source material: PBMCs. This TCR derives from a man between 40 and 49 years old in good health and CMV-seronegative. Here is the DNA: TGTGCCAGCAGCGCGACAGGTAGTAACTTCTATGGCTACACCTTC. This yields the protein CASSATGSNFYGYTF.